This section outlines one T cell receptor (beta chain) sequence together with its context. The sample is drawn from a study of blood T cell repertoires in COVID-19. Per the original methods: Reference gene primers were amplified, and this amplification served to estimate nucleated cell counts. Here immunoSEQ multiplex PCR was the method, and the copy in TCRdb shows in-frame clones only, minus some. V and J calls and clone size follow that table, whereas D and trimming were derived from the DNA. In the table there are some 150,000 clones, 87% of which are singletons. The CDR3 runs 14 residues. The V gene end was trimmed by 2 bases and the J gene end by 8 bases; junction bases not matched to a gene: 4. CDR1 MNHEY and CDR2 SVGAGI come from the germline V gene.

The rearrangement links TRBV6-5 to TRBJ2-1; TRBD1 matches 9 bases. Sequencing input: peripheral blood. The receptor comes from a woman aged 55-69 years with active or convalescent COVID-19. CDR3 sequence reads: CASSYGTGKDEQFF. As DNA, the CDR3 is TGTGCCAGCAGTTACGGGACAGGGAAGGATGAGCAGTTCTTC.